This T cell receptor beta chain originates from a study of shared clonotypes between healthy human individuals (dated by TCRdb to 2018 to 2020). For the study in its entirety: A couple of women and a few men aged 18 to 49 years were included in the cohort. To increase sequencing depth and limit assay-specific biases, different laboratories used diverse techniques to prepare libraries and sequence TCR repertoires. For each donor, three plates each were used for CD4 naive and CD4 memory, two plates were used for CD8 naive, and one plate was used for CD8 memory. Per donor, leukapheresis produced somewhere between about 0.8 and 9 billion PBMCs. To estimate repertoire size and how much clonotypes are shared between individuals, the study performed deep sequencing of blood TCR repertoires from a handful of healthy adults.

Using the deep immunoSEQ assay, multiplex PCR amplified TCR CDR3 regions from genomic DNA. For each cell subset, the extracted genomic DNA was distributed evenly across all wells of several immunoSEQ 96-well plates, and each plate served as one replicate. Each replicate PCR for sorted subsets received around 210 ng genomic DNA, equal to tens of thousands of T cell genomes. Purified libraries were quantified with a Qubit 3.0 fluorometer, sized on a Bioanalyzer 2100, and re-quantified with the KAPA Library Quantification kit. Each immunoSEQ 96-well plate was sequenced on its own single-read 150-cycle Illumina NextSeq 550 flow cell. From the authors' description of their analysis: Because only junctional sequences without quality scores were contained in the immunoSEQ output, filtering matching that applied to full-length reads could not be performed. Sequences were annotated with PyIR, a Python wrapper for IgBLAST v1.9, using IMGT germline references to assign V/J genes and CDR3. Reads were filtered out if the reads had weak V/J assignments (E-value above 1e-6), no CDR3, stop codons, out-of-frame junctions, or ambiguous translated residues. V3J clonotypes were defined as sequences sharing the same inferred V gene, J gene, and CDR3 amino acid sequence. Percentage overlap between repertoires was computed as shared unique clonotypes divided by the size of the smaller repertoire. Richness of each repertoire was evaluated using RTK rarefaction, the Chao1 estimator, and Recon v2.1 estimates of unobserved clonotypes. For all TCRbeta clonotypes obtained by the gDNA method from a few donors, generation probabilities were computed with OLGA. The clones in this table, taken by TCRdb from immuneACCESS, are in-frame only. Not every clone is retained; where verified, under half of the shortfall comes from an unresolved V gene, and the cause of the rest is unknown. V and J calls plus clone size are reproduced from that table; the DNA served to infer D and trimming. The sample table holds about 1.5 million clones, of which roughly 98% were seen once. Of the sample, around 0.47% is held by the ten largest clones.

The donors were healthy, HIV-negative adults who had no recently reported acute infections or vaccinations. Every donor was a Caucasian adult living in Nashville, Tennessee, USA. Magnetic negative selection was used to enrich CD4+ T cells, after which naive cells were positively selected on CD45RA and the negative fraction became the memory subset. After blood collection by leukapheresis, PBMCs were isolated using Ficoll-Histopaque density gradient centrifugation and then cryopreserved in the vapor phase of liquid nitrogen. Analytical flow cytometry was used to check the purity and quantity of every magnetically sorted T cell population. From each sorted fraction, genomic DNA was isolated and quantified by UV absorbance on a Nanodrop 2000c. A word on this clone: The antigen it binds to is not known. The input lacks base qualities; no much larger clone sits a single base away.

What the authors observed across the whole study: Sampling was restricted to blood, and TCR repertoires in tissues likely differ from the TCR repertoires found in blood. Compared with non-shared clonotypes, clonotypes shared by all four sorted-subset donors had higher generation probabilities. Pairwise subsampling led to the expectation that sequencing depth would affect the degree of clonotype sharing among donors. Approximately 5% of naive CD4, 3.5% of naive CD8, approximately 2.2% of memory CD4, and about 0.4% of memory CD8 clonotypes were shared across a few donors. Incomplete sequencing was indicated by rarefaction of sorted-subset datasets, despite the large sequencing depth. Because the study included a small number of donors, the genetic and exposure-history diversity represented was limited. Naive subsets generally had larger estimated clonotype richness than memory subsets.

The CDR3, cysteine through phenylalanine, is 15 amino acids long. Only the CDR3 portion is preserved as DNA: 45 bases, with reading frame beginning at the first base. V and J are truncated by 4 bases and 4 bases respectively, leaving an intervening sequence of 14 bases. CDR1 and CDR2, per the germline V gene, are SGHDN and FVKESK. The TCR was taken from a man aged 30-40 years in good health. Sequencing used naive CD4+ T cells sorted from blood. The cell subset or site label of this sample denotes: CD45RA+ positively selected. This chain joins TRBV14 to TRBJ2-1; the D match is possibly TRBD1 or TRBD2, with 5 bases aligned in each. CDR3 protein: CASSRAGSLYNEQFF. The DNA reads as follows: TGTGCCAGCAGCCGAGCAGGGAGCTTGTACAATGAGCAGTTCTTC.